The 28 T cell receptor beta chains below come from one sample, sequenced in a study of CD8 T cells in ankylosing spondylitis. TCRdb reprocessed the 5' RACE reads with MiXCR, giving one entry per CDR3 protein. The sample consists of about 800,000 distinct CDR3 sequences, 12% of them appearing once. Their recognized antigens are unknown. Overall study findings and caveats: Characteristic of ankylosing spondylitis blood, it appeared, was a TCR beta motif comprising about eight highly homologous variants.

Source material: blood, either unsorted or a sorted T cell fraction (not recorded which). Receptor source: a male donor with ankylosing spondylitis.

V usage is TRBV7-2 and J usage is TRBJ2-7; D perhaps matches TRBD2 (5 bases). The CDR3 spans 14 residues. CDR1 SGHTA and CDR2 FQGNSA come from the germline V gene. V dropped 3 bases and J dropped 7 bases, with 16 bases sitting between them. The CDR3 spells CASSFRDFVGEQYF. In nucleotides, the CDR3 is TGTGCCAGCAGCTTCCGGGATTTTGTTGGAGAGCAGTACTTC.

This clonotype was recorded many times. V is TRBV29-1 and J is TRBJ2-1, with 11 nucleotides matching TRBD2. CDR1 and CDR2 (germline): SQVTM, ANQGSEA. The V and J ends lost 4 bases and 2 bases, in that order; junction bases with no gene match: 10. This CDR3 has 17 amino acids. The CDR3 DNA is TGCAGCGTTGTGCGTCTAGCGGGAGGAGGACCCTACAATGAGCAGTTCTTC. Translation gives CSVVRLAGGGPYNEQFF.

This chain links TRBV29-1 with TRBJ2-5; 9 bases are shared with TRBD1. Germline V CDR1 and CDR2: SQVTM, ANQGSEA. Unmatched junction bases numbered 13, after V lost 6 bases and J lost 5 bases. The CDR3 totals 15 residues. CDR3 amino acids: CSVGRGTGQWETQYF. For the CDR3, the DNA is TGCAGCGTCGGGCGGGGGACAGGGCAATGGGAGACCCAGTACTTC.

This clonotype was observed a handful of times. This chain joins TRBV10-2 and TRBJ2-7, with D possibly TRBD2 on 6 matching bases. This CDR3 has 14 residues. From germline, CDR1 is WSHSY and CDR2 SAAADI. V lost 7 bases to trimming and J lost 3 bases, with 16 bases between them. This chain's CDR3 is CASTTSAGYYEQYF. The CDR3 nucleotides read TGCGCCAGCACCACGTCTGCGGGGTACTACGAGCAGTACTTC.

This clonotype showed up just a few times. The V call is TRBV4-2, the J call TRBJ2-6; D ambiguous. Per the germline V gene, CDR1 is LGHNA and CDR2 is YNFKEQ. The CDR3 consists of 17 residues. V was pared by 0 bases and J by 0 bases, with 9 bases between. The CDR3 loop reads CASSQDVSNSGANVLTF. CDR3 DNA: TGTGCCAGCAGCCAAGATGTTTCGAACTCTGGGGCCAACGTCCTGACTTTC.

This clonotype occurred many times. The V gene is TRBV2, the J gene TRBJ2-1, with 14 bases matching TRBD2. The CDR3 is made up of 16 amino acids. The germline V gene has CDR1 SNHLY and CDR2 FYNNEI. V dropped 5 bases and J dropped 5; count of bases not matched to a gene: 5. As DNA, the CDR3 is TGTGCCAGCAGTTGGGGACTAGCGGGAGCCCACAATGAGCAGTTCTTC. Its translation is CASSWGLAGAHNEQFF. Filled out from reference TRBV2 and TRBJ2-1, the complete variable domain reads EPEVTQTPSHQVTQMGQEVILRCVPISNHLYFYWYRQILGQKVEFLVSFYNNEISEKSEIFDDQFSVERPDGSNFTLKIRSTKLEDSAMYFCASSWGLAGAHNEQFFGPGTRLTVL.

This clonotype appeared many times. The chain recombines TRBV5-1 with TRBJ1-4, with 9 bases that match TRBD1. This CDR3 is built from 14 residues. In germline, CDR1 is SGHRS, CDR2 YFSETQ. V lost 4 bases and J lost 8; bases outside the gene matches: 6. This CDR3 is CASSPRTGDEKLFF. CDR3 nucleotide sequence: TGCGCCAGCAGCCCACGGACAGGGGACGAAAAACTGTTTTTT.

This clonotype was recorded at least ten times. J is TRBJ1-1 and V is TRBV20-1, with no clear D. CDR1 and CDR2 (germline): DFQATT, SNEGSKA (reference sequence). The CDR3 extends over 11 amino acids. The CDR3 bases are TGCAGCGTTGGAAGGAACACTGAAGCTTTCTTT. Translating gives CSVGRNTEAFF.

The rearrangement uses TRBV27 and TRBJ1-6, with 9 bases that match TRBD1. The V segment lost 1 base and the J segment 10 bases; nucleotides outside the gene matches: 5. Germline CDR1 is MNHEY and CDR2 is SMNVEV (reference sequence). This CDR3 has 15 amino acids. For the CDR3, the DNA is TGTGCCAGCAGTTTATGGACAGGGGATGAATCACCCCTCCACTTT. It is translated as CASSLWTGDESPLHF.

This chain connects TRBV11-2 to TRBJ2-2, with D possibly being TRBD1 (7 bases). The CDR3 is 16 amino acids. CDR1 SGHAT and CDR2 FQNNGV come from the germline V gene. Trimming stripped 8 bases from V and 5 bases from J, with 21 bases between. CDR3 bases: TGTGCCAGCGCCCCTCAGGGGGGTTCGTGGACCGGGGAGCTGTTTTTT. Protein sequence: CASAPQGGSWTGELFF.

DNA for the CDR3: TGTGCCTGGAGTGTAGTGACTGCCTACGAGCAGTACTTC. It encodes CAWSVVTAYEQYF. The chain couples TRBV30 to TRBJ2-7, with D hard to call. Germline assignment: CDR1 GTSNPN and CDR2 SVGIG (reference sequence). Trimming took 0 bases from V and 2 from J, leaving 8 bases between them. The CDR3 is 13 residues long. Looking up the rest from reference TRBV30 and TRBJ2-7 gives the full variable domain: SQTIHQWPATLVQPVGSPLSLECTVEGTSNPNLYWYRQAAGRGLQLLFYSVGIGQISSEVPQNLSASRPQDRQFILSSKKLLLSDSGFYLCAWSVVTAYEQYFGPGTRLTVT.

The genes are TRBV11-2 and TRBJ2-2, with D perhaps TRBD1 or TRBD2 (5 bases each). CDR3 length: 13 residues. The V gene lost 6 bases and the J gene lost 13 bases, with 18 bases spanning the gap. The germline CDR1 and CDR2 sequences are SGHAT and FQNNGV. The CDR3 DNA reads as TGTGCCAGCAGTCGGGACCACAAGTCTCGGCTGTTTTTT. Protein: CASSRDHKSRLFF.

The chain has TRBV7-3 and TRBJ1-1, with D hard to call. Germline assignment: CDR1 SGHTA and CDR2 FQGTGA. The V and J ends lost 5 bases and 0 bases respectively, with 13 bases between them. This CDR3 contains 15 residues. The CDR3 sequence is CASSPSPGMNTEAFF. The CDR3 DNA reads TGTGCCAGCAGCCCAAGCCCGGGTATGAACACTGAAGCTTTCTTT.

V usage is TRBV6-6 and J usage is TRBJ1-5; the D gene is possibly TRBD1 (5 bases). CDR1 is MNHNY, CDR2 SVGAGI, per germline (reference sequence). Deletions cut 9 bases from V and 6 bases from J, with 15 bases between. The CDR3 runs to 13 residues. CDR3 region: CASGGVIGQPQHF. In DNA form, the CDR3 reads TGTGCCAGTGGGGGGGTTATTGGTCAGCCCCAGCATTTT.

This clonotype has ten or more counts. At one end the junction does not follow the germline gene, possibly because of a read error. This chain uses TRBV7-7 with TRBJ2-1, with D unresolved. Germline assignment: CDR1 SSHAT and CDR2 FNYEAQ (reference sequence). This CDR3 is 13 amino acids long. Here the CDR3 DNA reads TGTGCTAGCAGCTCCATAGTTGGCGATGAGCAGTTCTTC. Its protein is CASSSIVGDEQFF.

This clonotype was seen a few times. CDR3 amino acids: CASSRQWDTGELFF. As DNA, the CDR3 is TGTGCCAGCAGCCGCCAGTGGGACACCGGGGAGCTGTTTTTT. The rearrangement links TRBV7-2 to TRBJ2-2; D uncertain. There are 14 residues in the CDR3. Germline-derived CDR1 and CDR2 are SGHTA and FQGNSA. Between the trimmed V and J ends, which lost 5 bases and 3 bases, there was a span of 10 bases. Supplemented by reference TRBV7-2 and TRBJ2-2, the full variable domain reads GAGVSQSPSNKVTEKGKDVELRCDPISGHTALYWYRQSLGQGLEFLIYFQGNSAPDKSGLPSDRFSAERTGGSVSTLTIQRTQQEDSAVYLCASSRQWDTGELFFGEGSRLTVL.

V is TRBV27 and J is TRBJ2-3, with 10 bases matching TRBD2. V was clipped by 0 bases and J by 3 bases; unmatched bases: 9. The CDR3 has 18 amino acids. CDR1 MNHEY and CDR2 SMNVEV come from the germline V gene (reference sequence). CDR3 sequence: CASSLSPLAGAWTDTQYF. CDR3 sequence (DNA): TGTGCCAGCAGTTTATCCCCTCTAGCGGGGGCTTGGACAGATACGCAGTATTTT.

The rearrangement links TRBV20-1 to TRBJ1-2; D unresolved. The CDR3 runs 11 residues. Trimming stripped 5 bases from V and 5 bases from J, with 9 bases between. Germline V gives CDR1 DFQATT, CDR2 SNEGSKA (reference sequence). CDR3 region: CSAWALYGYTF. The DNA for the CDR3 is TGCAGTGCTTGGGCCCTTTATGGCTACACCTTC.

The chain is built from TRBV19 and TRBJ2-6; maybe TRBD1 (6 bases). CDR3 length: 17 amino acids. Germline V CDR1 and CDR2: LNHDA, SQIVND (reference sequence). V was clipped by 10 bases and J by 0 bases, with 19 bases between them. For the CDR3, the DNA is TGTGCCACCGCCCCCGGGACACCGCGCTCTGGGGCCAACGTCCTGACTTTC. Residues: CATAPGTPRSGANVLTF.

The chain links TRBV7-8 to TRBJ2-7; tentative D call: TRBD1 (6 bases). The CDR3 has 15 amino acids. CDR1 is SGHVS and CDR2 is FQNEAQ in the germline V gene. V was cut by 5 bases and J by 3 bases, with 17 bases left in between. The CDR3 loop is CASSRYRVRGYEQYF. Written as DNA, the CDR3 is TGTGCCAGCAGCCGGTACAGGGTTAGGGGCTACGAGCAGTACTTC.

The chain has TRBV12-3 or TRBV12-4 and TRBJ2-1; D is unresolved. This CDR3 has 13 residues. V lost 7 bases and J 9 bases, leaving 16 bases between the germline ends. This CDR3 reads CASTLLGTGEQFF. The DNA of the CDR3 is TGTGCCAGCACCCTCTTGGGTACGGGTGAGCAGTTCTTC.

The chain is built from TRBV7-2 and TRBJ1-4, with D possibly being TRBD1 (5 bases). The CDR3 is made up of 14 amino acids. The germline V gene has CDR1 SGHTA and CDR2 FQGNSA. The V end lost 5 bases, the J end lost 5 bases, and 12 bases lay between the germline ends. Here the CDR3 reads CASSPTGVNEKLFF. The CDR3 DNA follows: TGTGCCAGCAGCCCCACGGGGGTAAATGAAAAACTGTTTTTT.

V usage is TRBV28 and J usage is TRBJ1-1; no reliable D call. Trimming removed 7 bases at V and 2 bases at J, with 11 bases between. The CDR3 has 13 amino acids. Germline V CDR1 and CDR2: MDHEN, SYDVKM. The DNA for the CDR3 is TGTGCCAGCACCTTAGCGAGAAACACTGAAGCTTTCTTT. Residues: CASTLARNTEAFF.

This chain uses TRBV5-1 with TRBJ2-7; 9 bases match TRBD2. This CDR3 is built from 15 residues. V was clipped by 2 bases and J by 4 bases; unmatched bases: 7. The germline V gene encodes CDR1 SGHRS and CDR2 YFSETQ. In nucleotides, the CDR3 is TGCGCCAGCAGCTTCCGAGCGGGGGGTATATACGAGCAGTACTTC. Protein sequence: CASSFRAGGIYEQYF.

V is TRBV7-2 and J is TRBJ2-3; 7 bases are a match to TRBD2. The CDR3 is made up of 10 amino acids. The V gene's germline CDR1 is SGHTA and CDR2 FQGNSA. Trimming took 8 bases from V and 11 from J; bases not matched to a gene: 4. CDR3 sequence: CASGRDRQYF. CDR3 nucleotides: TGTGCCAGCGGGAGGGATCGGCAGTATTTT.

This clonotype was observed a handful of times. The rearrangement uses TRBV6-1 and TRBJ2-7; 7 nucleotides agree with TRBD1. The CDR3 length is 15 residues. V lost 4 bases and J lost 3; bases outside the gene matches: 9. Germline CDR1 is MNHNS and CDR2 is SASEGT. CDR3 residues: CASSGSGGISYEQYF. In DNA form, the CDR3 reads TGTGCCAGCAGTGGCTCAGGGGGAATAAGCTACGAGCAGTACTTC.

This clonotype occurred many times. The chain has TRBV29-1 and TRBJ1-2; 7 nucleotides agree with TRBD1. The CDR3 loop spans 11 amino acids. The trim removed 6 bases at V and 7 bases at J, leaving 5 bases unmatched. Germline CDR1 is SQVTM and CDR2 is ANQGSEA. CDR3 in amino acids: CSVGTVGGYTF. In DNA form, the CDR3 reads TGCAGCGTAGGGACAGTGGGTGGCTACACCTTC.

The chain couples TRBV15 to TRBJ2-1; no clear D. In germline, CDR1 is LNHNV, CDR2 YYDKDF (reference sequence). The CDR3 spans 16 residues. With 3 bases removed from V and 2 bases from J, the gap between germline ends came to 14 bases. CDR3 sequence: CATSSLRFYTYNEQFF. CDR3 coding DNA: TGTGCCACCAGCAGTTTAAGGTTTTACACCTACAATGAGCAGTTCTTC.